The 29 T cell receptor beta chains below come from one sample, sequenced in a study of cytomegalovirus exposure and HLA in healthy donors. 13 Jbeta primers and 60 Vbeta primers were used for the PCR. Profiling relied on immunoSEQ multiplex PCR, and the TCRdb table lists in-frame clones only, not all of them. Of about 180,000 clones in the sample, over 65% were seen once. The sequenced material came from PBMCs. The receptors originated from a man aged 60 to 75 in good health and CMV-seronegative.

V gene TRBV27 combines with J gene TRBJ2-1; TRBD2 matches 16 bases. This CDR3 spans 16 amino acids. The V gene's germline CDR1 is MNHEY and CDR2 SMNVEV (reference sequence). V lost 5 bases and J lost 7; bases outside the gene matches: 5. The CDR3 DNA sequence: TGTGCCAGCAGTCCAGGGACTAGCGGGAGGGGAAATGAGCAGTTCTTC. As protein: CASSPGTSGRGNEQFF.

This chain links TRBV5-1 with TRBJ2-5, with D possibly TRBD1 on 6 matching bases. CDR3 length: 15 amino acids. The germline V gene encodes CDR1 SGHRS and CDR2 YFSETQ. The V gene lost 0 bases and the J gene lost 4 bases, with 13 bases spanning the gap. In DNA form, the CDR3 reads TGCGCCAGCAGCTTGGATGGAAGGGGGAGAGAGACCCAGTACTTC. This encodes CASSLDGRGRETQYF.

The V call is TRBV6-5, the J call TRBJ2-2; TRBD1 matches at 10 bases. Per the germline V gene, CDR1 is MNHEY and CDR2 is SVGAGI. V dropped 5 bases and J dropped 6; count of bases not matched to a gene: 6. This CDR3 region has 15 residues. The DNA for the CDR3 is TGTGCCAGCAGTAGGCCGGGACAGGGGTCCGGGGAGCTGTTTTTT. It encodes CASSRPGQGSGELFF.

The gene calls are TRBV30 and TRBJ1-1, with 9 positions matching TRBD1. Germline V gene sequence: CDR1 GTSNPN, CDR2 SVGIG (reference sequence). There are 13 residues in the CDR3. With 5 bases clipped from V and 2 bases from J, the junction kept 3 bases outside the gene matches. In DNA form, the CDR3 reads TGTGCCTGGGACAGGGGGACTAACACTGAAGCTTTCTTT. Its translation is CAWDRGTNTEAFF.

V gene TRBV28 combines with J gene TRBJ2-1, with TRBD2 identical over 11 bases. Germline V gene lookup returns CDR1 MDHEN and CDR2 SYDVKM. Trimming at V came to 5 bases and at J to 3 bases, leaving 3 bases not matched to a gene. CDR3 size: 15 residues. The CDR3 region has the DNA TGTGCCAGCAGTCTACTAGCGGGAGTCTACAATGAGCAGTTCTTC. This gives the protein CASSLLAGVYNEQFF.

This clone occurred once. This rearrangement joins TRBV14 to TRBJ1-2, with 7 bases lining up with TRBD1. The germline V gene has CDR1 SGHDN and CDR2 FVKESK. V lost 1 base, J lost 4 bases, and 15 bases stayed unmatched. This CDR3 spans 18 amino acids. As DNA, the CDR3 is TGTGCCAGCAGCCAAGCCGGGACAGAGACTTTAATGGGCTATGGCTACACCTTC. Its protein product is CASSQAGTETLMGYGYTF.

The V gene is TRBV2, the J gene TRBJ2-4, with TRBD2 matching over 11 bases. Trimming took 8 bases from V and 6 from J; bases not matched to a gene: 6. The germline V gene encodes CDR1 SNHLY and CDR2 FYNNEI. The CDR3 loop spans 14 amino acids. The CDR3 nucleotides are TGTGCCAGCCGTAGCGGGGGGGCGGGAAACATTCAGTACTTC. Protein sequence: CASRSGGAGNIQYF.

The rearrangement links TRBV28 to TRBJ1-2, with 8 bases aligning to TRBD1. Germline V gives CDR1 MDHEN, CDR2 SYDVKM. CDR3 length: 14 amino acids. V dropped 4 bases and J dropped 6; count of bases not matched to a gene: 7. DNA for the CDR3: TGTGCCAGCAGTTCCATTACAGGGGGAGATGGCTACACCTTC. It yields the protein CASSSITGGDGYTF.

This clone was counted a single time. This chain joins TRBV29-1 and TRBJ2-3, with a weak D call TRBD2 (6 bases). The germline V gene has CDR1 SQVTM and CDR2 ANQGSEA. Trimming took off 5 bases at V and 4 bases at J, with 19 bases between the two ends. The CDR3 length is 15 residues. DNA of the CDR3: TGCAGCGTTCCCACCTACCGGGAGAACTCAGATACGCAGTATTTT. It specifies CSVPTYRENSDTQYF.

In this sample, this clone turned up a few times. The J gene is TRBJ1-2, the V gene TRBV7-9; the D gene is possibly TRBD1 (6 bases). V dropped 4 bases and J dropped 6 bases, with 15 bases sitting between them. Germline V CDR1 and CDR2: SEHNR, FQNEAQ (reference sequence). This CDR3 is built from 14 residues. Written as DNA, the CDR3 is TGTGCCAGCAGCTCACACACAGGGAGTCATGGCTACACCTTC. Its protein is CASSSHTGSHGYTF.

CDR3 DNA: TGTGCCAGCAGTGAATCCCTCGGACAGGGCCGAGATACGCAGTATTTT. Translating gives CASSESLGQGRDTQYF. This sequence joins TRBV25-1 and TRBJ2-3; 8 nucleotides agree with TRBD1. The V gene's germline CDR1 is MGHDK and CDR2 SYGVNS. This CDR3 is 16 amino acids long. V shed 1 base and J 5 bases; nucleotides not matched to a gene: 8.

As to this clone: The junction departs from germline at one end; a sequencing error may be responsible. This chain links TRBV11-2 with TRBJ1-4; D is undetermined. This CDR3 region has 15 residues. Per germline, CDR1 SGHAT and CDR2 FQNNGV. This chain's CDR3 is CASSLKRETIEKLFF. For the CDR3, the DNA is TGTGCCAGCAGCCTAAAGAGGGAAACTATTGAAAAACTGTTTTTT.

As DNA, the CDR3 is TGCGCCAGCAGCCCCCGGACTGGACTCAGGGCCAACGTCCTGACTTTC. It is translated as CASSPRTGLRANVLTF. V is TRBV5-1 and J is TRBJ2-6; perhaps TRBD2 as D (5 bases). V dropped 4 bases and J dropped 5 bases, with 16 bases sitting between them. The CDR3 runs 16 residues. Germline V lookup: CDR1 SGHRS, CDR2 YFSETQ.

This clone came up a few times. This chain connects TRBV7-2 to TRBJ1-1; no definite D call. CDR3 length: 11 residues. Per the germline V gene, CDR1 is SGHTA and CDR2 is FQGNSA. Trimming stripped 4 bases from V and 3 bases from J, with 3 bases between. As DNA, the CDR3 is TGTGCCAGCAGCTCTTACACTGAAGCTTTCTTT. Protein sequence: CASSSYTEAFF.

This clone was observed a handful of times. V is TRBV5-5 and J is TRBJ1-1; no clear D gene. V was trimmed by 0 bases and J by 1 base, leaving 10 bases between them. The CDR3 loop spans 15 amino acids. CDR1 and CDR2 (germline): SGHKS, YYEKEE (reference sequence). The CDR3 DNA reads TGTGCCAGCAGCTTGGCGCGAGGGAAGAACACTGAAGCTTTCTTT. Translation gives CASSLARGKNTEAFF.

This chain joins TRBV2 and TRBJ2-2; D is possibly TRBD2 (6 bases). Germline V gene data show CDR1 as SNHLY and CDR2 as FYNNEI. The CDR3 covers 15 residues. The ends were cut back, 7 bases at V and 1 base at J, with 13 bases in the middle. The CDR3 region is CASNWEALNTGELFF. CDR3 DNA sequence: TGTGCCAGCAACTGGGAGGCCTTGAACACCGGGGAGCTGTTTTTT.

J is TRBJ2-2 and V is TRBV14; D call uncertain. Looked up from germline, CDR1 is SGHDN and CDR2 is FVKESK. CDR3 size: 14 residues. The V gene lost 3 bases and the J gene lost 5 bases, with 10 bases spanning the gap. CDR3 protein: CASSQIPSTGELFF. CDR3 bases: TGTGCCAGCAGCCAGATACCCAGTACCGGGGAGCTGTTTTTT.

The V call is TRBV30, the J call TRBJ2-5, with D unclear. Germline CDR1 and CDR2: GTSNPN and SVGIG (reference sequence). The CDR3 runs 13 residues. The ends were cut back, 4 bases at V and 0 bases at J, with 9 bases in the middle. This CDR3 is CAWTPDNQETQYF. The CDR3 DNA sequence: TGTGCCTGGACACCCGACAACCAAGAGACCCAGTACTTC.

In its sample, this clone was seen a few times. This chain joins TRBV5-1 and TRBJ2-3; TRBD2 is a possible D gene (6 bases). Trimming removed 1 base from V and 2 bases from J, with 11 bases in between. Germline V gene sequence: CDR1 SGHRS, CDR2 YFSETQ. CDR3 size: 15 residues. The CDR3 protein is CASSLSDYTTDTQYF. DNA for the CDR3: TGCGCCAGCAGCTTGTCGGACTATACCACAGATACGCAGTATTTT.

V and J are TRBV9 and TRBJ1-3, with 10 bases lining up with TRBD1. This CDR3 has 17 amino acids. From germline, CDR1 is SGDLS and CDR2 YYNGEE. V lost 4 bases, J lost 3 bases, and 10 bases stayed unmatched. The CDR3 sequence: CASSYGTGTGVGNTIYF. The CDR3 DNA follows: TGTGCCAGCAGCTATGGAACCGGGACAGGGGTTGGAAACACCATATATTTT.

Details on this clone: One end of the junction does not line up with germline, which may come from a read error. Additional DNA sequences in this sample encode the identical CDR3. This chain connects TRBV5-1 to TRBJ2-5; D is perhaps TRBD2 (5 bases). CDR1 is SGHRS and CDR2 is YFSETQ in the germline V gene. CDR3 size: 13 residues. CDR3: CASSRDYKETQYF. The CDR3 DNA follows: TGCGCCAGCAGCCGCGACTATAAAGAGACCCAATACTTC.

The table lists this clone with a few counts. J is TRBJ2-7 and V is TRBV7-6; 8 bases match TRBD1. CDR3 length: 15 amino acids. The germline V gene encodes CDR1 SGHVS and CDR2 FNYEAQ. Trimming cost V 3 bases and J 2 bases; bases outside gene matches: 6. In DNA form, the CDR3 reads TGTGCCAGCAGCTTCGCCGGGACAGGACCCTACGAGCAGTACTTC. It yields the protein CASSFAGTGPYEQYF.

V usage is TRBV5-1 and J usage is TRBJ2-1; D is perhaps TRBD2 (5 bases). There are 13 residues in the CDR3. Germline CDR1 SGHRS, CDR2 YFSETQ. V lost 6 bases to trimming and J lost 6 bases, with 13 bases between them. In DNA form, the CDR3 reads TGCGCCAGCACCCAGCTAGCTTTCAATGAGCAGTTCTTC. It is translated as CASTQLAFNEQFF.

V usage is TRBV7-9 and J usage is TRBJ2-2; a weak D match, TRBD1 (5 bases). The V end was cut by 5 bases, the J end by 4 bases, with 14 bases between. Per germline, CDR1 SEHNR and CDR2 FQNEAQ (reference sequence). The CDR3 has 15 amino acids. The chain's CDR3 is CASSPGPGGTGELFF. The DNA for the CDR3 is TGTGCCAGCAGCCCAGGGCCCGGTGGCACCGGGGAGCTGTTTTTT.

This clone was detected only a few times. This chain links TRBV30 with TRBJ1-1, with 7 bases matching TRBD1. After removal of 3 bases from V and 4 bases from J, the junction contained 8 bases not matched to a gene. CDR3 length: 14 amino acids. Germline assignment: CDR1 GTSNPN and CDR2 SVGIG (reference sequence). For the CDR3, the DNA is TGTGCCTGGAGAACAGGGGTTGTGAGCACTGAAGCTTTCTTT. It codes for CAWRTGVVSTEAFF.

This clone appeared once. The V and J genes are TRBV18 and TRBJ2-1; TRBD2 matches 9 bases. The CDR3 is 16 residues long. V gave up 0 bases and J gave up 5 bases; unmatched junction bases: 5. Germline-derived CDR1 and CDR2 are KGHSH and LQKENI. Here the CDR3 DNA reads TGTGCCAGCTCACCACCGGCGGGGGGGACTAACAATGAGCAGTTCTTC. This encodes CASSPPAGGTNNEQFF.

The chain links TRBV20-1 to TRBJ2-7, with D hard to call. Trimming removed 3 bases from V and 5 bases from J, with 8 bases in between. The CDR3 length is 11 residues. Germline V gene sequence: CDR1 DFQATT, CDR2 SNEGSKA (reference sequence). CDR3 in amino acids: CSARVDNEQYF. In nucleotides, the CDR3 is TGCAGTGCTAGGGTTGACAACGAGCAGTACTTC.

The CDR3 nucleotides are TGTGCCAGCAGCTTAGGGGACAGGGACACAGATACGCAGTATTTT. Translating gives CASSLGDRDTDTQYF. V gene TRBV7-3 combines with J gene TRBJ2-3; 9 bases match TRBD1. Germline V gene lookup returns CDR1 SGHTA and CDR2 FQGTGA. The CDR3 extends over 15 amino acids. V shed 2 bases, J shed 2 bases, and the junction held 2 bases outside the gene matches.

CDR3 sequence: CASSASLLTSTEAFF. The CDR3 nucleotides are TGTGCCAGCAGTGCCTCGCTTTTGACATCCACTGAAGCTTTCTTT. The gene calls are TRBV6-1 and TRBJ1-1, with D unclear. The germline CDR1 and CDR2 sequences are MNHNS and SASEGT. This CDR3 is built from 15 residues. Trimming cost V 4 bases and J 4 bases, with 16 bases left between them.